These 18 T cell receptor beta chains were sequenced from one sample in a study of Ad26.COV2.S vaccination and SARS-CoV-2 variants. The table came from immunoSEQ multiplex PCR; TCRdb's copy has only in-frame clones and leaves some out. Found here are about 350,000 clones, around 90% of them singletons; the top ten hold 3.9%. The sample here was peripheral blood, taken after recovery from COVID-19. Every receptor here comes from a human donor who had recovered from COVID-19.

The chain couples TRBV10-1 to TRBJ1-2; maybe TRBD1 (6 bases). The CDR3 sequence is 16 residues long. Germline CDR1 is WNHNN and CDR2 is SYGVQD (reference sequence). Trimming stripped 0 bases from V and 0 bases from J, with 11 bases between. The DNA for the CDR3 is TGCGCCAGCAGTGAGTCTCGGGCAGGGGCTAACTATGGCTACACCTTC. Protein: CASSESRAGANYGYTF.

V and J are TRBV5-1 and TRBJ1-6; 7 bases map to TRBD1. Germline assignment: CDR1 SGHRS and CDR2 YFSETQ. V lost 0 bases, J lost 9 bases, and 15 bases stayed unmatched. The CDR3 sequence is 18 residues long. CDR3 DNA: TGCGCCAGCAGCTTGGGAGCCAGGGGGTATGAGTTCGGTTCACCCCTCCACTTT. It codes for CASSLGARGYEFGSPLHF.

The V call is TRBV29-1, the J call TRBJ2-7, with 10 bases identical to TRBD1. V shed 0 bases and J 1 base; nucleotides not matched to a gene: 6. Germline V gene lookup returns CDR1 SQVTM and CDR2 ANQGSEA. The CDR3 sequence is 16 residues long. For the CDR3, the DNA is TGCAGCGTTGAAGATCCGCGGACAGGGGGTTCCTACGAGCAGTACTTC. This gives the protein CSVEDPRTGGSYEQYF.

J is TRBJ2-3 and V is TRBV11-2, with 8 bases lining up with TRBD2. CDR1 and CDR2 (germline): SGHAT, FQNNGV. The CDR3 extends over 17 amino acids. V dropped 5 bases and J dropped 3; count of bases not matched to a gene: 13. The CDR3: CASSMPAGGGMTDTQYF. The CDR3 DNA sequence: TGTGCCAGCAGCATGCCTGCCGGCGGGGGGATGACAGATACGCAGTATTTT. Drawing the rest from reference TRBV11-2 and TRBJ2-3, the complete variable domain is EAGVAQSPRYKIIEKRQSVAFWCNPISGHATLYWYQQILGQGPKLLIQFQNNGVVDDSQLPKDRFSAERLKGVDSTLKIQPAKLEDSAVYLCASSMPAGGGMTDTQYFGPGTRLTVL.

The gene calls are TRBV7-9 and TRBJ1-1, with 10 bases lining up with TRBD1. The CDR3 extends over 15 amino acids. The V gene's germline CDR1 is SEHNR and CDR2 FQNEAQ (reference sequence). Losses at the gene ends were 2 bases for V and 1 base for J; bases not matched to a gene: 1. CDR3 region: CASSLRDRGNTEAFF. In DNA form, the CDR3 reads TGTGCCAGCAGCTTAAGGGACAGGGGGAACACTGAAGCTTTCTTT.

V is TRBV9 and J is TRBJ1-1, with D possibly TRBD1 on 6 matching bases. Germline loops: CDR1 SGDLS, CDR2 YYNGEE. This CDR3 is built from 17 residues. V was cut by 4 bases and J by 1 base, with 20 bases left in between. In nucleotides, the CDR3 is TGTGCCAGCAGCCCCCAGTCGGGGGGCGGGTGGAACACTGAAGCTTTCTTT. Translating it yields CASSPQSGGGWNTEAFF. The whole variable domain, remainder taken from reference TRBV9 and TRBJ1-1, is DSGVTQTPKHLITATGQRVTLRCSPRSGDLSVYWYQQSLDQGLQFLIQYYNGEERAKGNILERFSAQQFPDLHSELNLSSLELGDSALYFCASSPQSGGGWNTEAFFGQGTRLTVV.

This chain connects TRBV7-2 to TRBJ2-2, with D perhaps given as TRBD1 or TRBD2 (5 bases each). CDR1 and CDR2 from the germline V gene are SGHTA and FQGNSA. V lost 5 bases and J lost 6, with 13 bases in between. This CDR3 spans 14 amino acids. CDR3 residues: CASSLIQGAGELFF. The CDR3 DNA sequence: TGTGCCAGCAGCCTCATTCAGGGAGCCGGGGAGCTGTTTTTT.

With regard to this clone: Distinct nucleotide sequences in the sample also encode this CDR3. The V call is TRBV2, the J call TRBJ2-1; D ambiguous. This CDR3 is 15 amino acids long. V lost 2 bases to trimming and J lost 2 bases, with 10 bases between them. The germline V gene has CDR1 SNHLY and CDR2 FYNNEI. CDR3 nucleotide sequence: TGTGCCAGCAGTGAACGGACGGGCCCCTACAATGAGCAGTTCTTC. As protein: CASSERTGPYNEQFF.

The V call is TRBV5-1, the J call TRBJ2-1; TRBD1 matches 9 bases. From germline, CDR1 is SGHRS and CDR2 YFSETQ. The junction had 2 bases not matched to a gene; V was cut back by 0 bases and J by 7 bases. The CDR3 length is 14 residues. CDR3 bases: TGCGCCAGCAGCTTGGGTGACAGGGGGAATGAGCAGTTCTTC. Encoded protein: CASSLGDRGNEQFF.

This chain connects TRBV7-6 to TRBJ2-1, with 12 bases lining up with TRBD2. After removal of 4 bases from V and 3 bases from J, the junction contained 4 bases not matched to a gene. Germline V lookup: CDR1 SGHVS, CDR2 FNYEAQ. The CDR3 consists of 16 residues. The CDR3 protein is CASSSELAGGYNEQFF. Here the CDR3 DNA reads TGTGCCAGCAGCTCAGAACTAGCGGGGGGCTACAATGAGCAGTTCTTC.

The chain couples TRBV7-2 to TRBJ2-5; 9 bases line up with TRBD2. CDR1 is SGHTA and CDR2 is FQGNSA in the germline V gene. The CDR3 is 17 amino acids. After removal of 5 bases from V and 5 bases from J, the junction contained 15 bases not matched to a gene. CDR3 loop: CASSPPRAGGIKETQYF. As DNA, the CDR3 is TGTGCCAGCAGCCCACCCCGCGCGGGGGGGATTAAGGAGACCCAGTACTTC.

The chain joins TRBV9 to TRBJ2-2, with no clear D. V was trimmed by 0 bases and J by 6 bases, leaving 3 bases between them. The germline V gene encodes CDR1 SGDLS and CDR2 YYNGEE. The CDR3 consists of 12 residues. CDR3: CASSVVSGELFF. The CDR3 coding sequence is TGTGCCAGCAGCGTAGTCTCCGGGGAGCTGTTTTTT.

Only one count was recorded for this clone. The chain couples TRBV13 to TRBJ1-2; 7 nucleotides agree with TRBD1. Trimming took 2 bases from V and 4 from J; bases not matched to a gene: 7. Germline V gives CDR1 PRHDT, CDR2 FYEKMQ (reference sequence). This CDR3 region has 15 residues. The CDR3 sequence is CASSLQGRTGYGYTF. The CDR3 coding sequence is TGTGCCAGCAGCTTACAGGGTAGGACAGGCTATGGCTACACCTTC.

This chain connects TRBV2 to TRBJ2-7, with 8 bases fitting TRBD1. Germline V gene sequence: CDR1 SNHLY, CDR2 FYNNEI. The CDR3 extends over 14 amino acids. J was trimmed by 5 bases and V by 6 bases; bases with no gene match: 9. The CDR3 region is CASSLRQGWDEQYF. CDR3 bases: TGTGCCAGCAGCCTCCGACAGGGGTGGGACGAGCAGTACTTC.

The rearrangement joins TRBV6-5 to TRBJ1-6; 9 nucleotides match TRBD1. This CDR3 is 16 amino acids long. After removal of 4 bases from V and 4 bases from J, the junction contained 5 bases not matched to a gene. Germline-derived CDR1 and CDR2 are MNHEY and SVGAGI. CDR3 coding DNA: TGTGCCAGCAGTTTAACCGGGACAGGGTATAATTCACCCCTCCACTTT. This sequence encodes CASSLTGTGYNSPLHF.

The chain carries TRBV27 and TRBJ2-1; no reliable D call. CDR3 length equals 12 residues. The V and J ends lost 5 bases and 3 bases respectively, with 5 bases between them. CDR1 and CDR2 (germline): MNHEY, SMNVEV (reference sequence). CDR3 nucleotide sequence: TGTGCCAGCAGTCCCAACTACAATGAGCAGTTCTTC. Its protein is CASSPNYNEQFF.

The chain links TRBV12-5 to TRBJ2-5; TRBD1 aligns across 7 bases. Germline assignment: CDR1 LGHNT and CDR2 FRNRAP. The J segment lost 4 bases and the V segment lost 6 bases, leaving 14 bases of the junction unmatched. CDR3 length: 16 residues. The CDR3 loop reads CASGRGMAGGRETQYF. CDR3 DNA sequence: TGTGCTAGTGGCCGGGGCATGGCAGGGGGTAGAGAGACCCAGTACTTC.

The chain has TRBV6-5 and TRBJ2-3; perhaps TRBD1 as D (7 bases). The CDR3 sequence is 15 residues long. CDR1 is MNHEY, CDR2 SVGAGI, per germline. V was trimmed by 7 bases and J by 1 base, leaving 15 bases between them. In nucleotides, the CDR3 is TGTGCCAGCACCGGGAGACAGGGCCGCACAGATACGCAGTATTTT. It specifies CASTGRQGRTDTQYF.